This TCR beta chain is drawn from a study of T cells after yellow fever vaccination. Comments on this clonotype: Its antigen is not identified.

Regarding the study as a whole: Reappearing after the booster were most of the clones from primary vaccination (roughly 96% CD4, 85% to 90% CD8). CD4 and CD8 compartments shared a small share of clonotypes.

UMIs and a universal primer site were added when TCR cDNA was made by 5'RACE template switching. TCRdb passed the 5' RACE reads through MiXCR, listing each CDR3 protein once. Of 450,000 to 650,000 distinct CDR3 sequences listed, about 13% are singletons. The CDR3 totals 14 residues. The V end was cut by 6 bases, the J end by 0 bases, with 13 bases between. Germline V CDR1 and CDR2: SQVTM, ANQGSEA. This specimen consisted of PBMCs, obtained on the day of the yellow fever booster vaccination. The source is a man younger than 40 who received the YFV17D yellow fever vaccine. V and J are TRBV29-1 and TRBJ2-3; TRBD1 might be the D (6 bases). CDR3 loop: CSVAGTSSTDTQYF. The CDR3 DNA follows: TGCAGCGTCGCCGGGACATCCAGCACAGATACGCAGTATTTT.